Below, 30 T cell receptor beta chains from the same sample are listed, as sequenced in a study of blood T cell repertoires in COVID-19. Clones were sequenced by immunoSEQ multiplex PCR, and TCRdb holds only the in-frame ones, with some missing. Found here are approximately 180,000 clones, about 77% of them singletons; the top ten hold around 17%. Material for sequencing was PBMCs or T cells enriched from blood (not recorded which). These receptors were obtained from a woman aged 45-60 years with acute COVID-19.

The J gene is TRBJ2-5, the V gene TRBV20-1; D is possibly TRBD2 (7 bases). Germline CDR1 DFQATT, CDR2 SNEGSKA (reference sequence). The CDR3 runs 14 residues. Trimming removed 3 bases at V and 4 bases at J, with 15 bases between. CDR3 nucleotides: TGCAGTGCTAGTCGGGGGGCGCTCTTAGAGACCCAGTACTTC. Its translation is CSASRGALLETQYF.

The chain is built from TRBV11-3 and TRBJ1-1; no firm D call. V shed 6 bases and J shed 2 bases, with 13 bases lying between them. CDR1 is SGHNT, CDR2 YENEEA, per germline. There are 14 residues in the CDR3. For the CDR3, the DNA is TGTGCCAGCAGTCTAGGAGCGGCAAACACTGAAGCTTTCTTT. It is translated as CASSLGAANTEAFF.

V is TRBV7-9 and J is TRBJ1-2; D ambiguous. Germline V lookup: CDR1 SEHNR, CDR2 FQNEAQ (reference sequence). The length of the CDR3 is 13 residues. V lost 5 bases and J lost 0, with 7 bases in between. CDR3 in amino acids: CASSMTTNYGYTF. The CDR3 bases are TGTGCCAGCAGCATGACAACTAACTATGGCTACACCTTC.

The CDR3 DNA reads as TGTGCCAGCAGCTTAGTGGCCGGGGGGACCCAGTACTTC. This gives the protein CASSLVAGGTQYF. This chain links TRBV7-2 with TRBJ2-5, with D maybe TRBD2 (6 bases). Trimming left V 1 base short and J 7 bases short, with 10 bases between. CDR1 is SGHTA and CDR2 is FQGNSA in the germline V gene. CDR3 length: 13 residues.

The J gene is TRBJ2-7, the V gene TRBV27, with D maybe TRBD1 (6 bases). This CDR3 has 14 amino acids. Germline V gene data show CDR1 as MNHEY and CDR2 as SMNVEV (reference sequence). Trimming shortened V by 3 bases and J by 3 bases, and 12 bases separated the two germline ends. The CDR3 reads CASSLKGRGYEQYV. Here the CDR3 DNA reads TGTGCCAGCAGTTTGAAGGGCAGGGGCTACGAGCAGTACGTC.

This clone has only a few counts. V usage is TRBV7-9 and J usage is TRBJ2-3, with a possible D match to TRBD2 (5 bases). This CDR3 contains 14 residues. Trimming stripped 2 bases from V and 2 bases from J, with 8 bases between. From germline, CDR1 is SEHNR and CDR2 FQNEAQ (reference sequence). The CDR3 nucleotides read TGTGCCAGCAGCTTAATCCGGGACACAGATACGCAGTATTTT. Translation gives CASSLIRDTDTQYF. The whole variable domain, remainder taken from reference TRBV7-9 and TRBJ2-3, is DTGVSQNPRHKITKRGQNVTFRCDPISEHNRLYWYRQTLGQGPEFLTYFQNEAQLEKSRLLSDRFSAERPKGSFSTLEIQRTEQGDSAMYLCASSLIRDTDTQYFGPGTRLTVL.

V gene TRBV5-1 combines with J gene TRBJ1-1; possibly TRBD1 for D (5 bases). The V gene's germline CDR1 is SGHRS and CDR2 YFSETQ. CDR3 length equals 14 residues. V lost 2 bases to trimming and J lost 1 base, with 9 bases between them. The CDR3 protein is CASSFQGPNTEAFF. CDR3 DNA: TGCGCCAGCAGCTTTCAGGGCCCGAACACTGAAGCTTTCTTT.

The rearrangement uses TRBV4-1 and TRBJ1-6; the match to TRBD1 covers 8 bases. This CDR3 comprises 16 residues. CDR1 and CDR2 from the germline V gene are MGHRA and YSYEKL. Trimming took 3 bases from V and 7 from J; bases not matched to a gene: 8. In nucleotides, the CDR3 is TGCGCCAGCAGCCAGCCGACAGGGGAATTCAATTCACCCCTCCACTTT. Translation: CASSQPTGEFNSPLHF.

The V call is TRBV28, the J call TRBJ1-5, with 9 bases identical to TRBD1. Losses at the gene ends were 4 bases for V and 3 bases for J; bases not matched to a gene: 7. Looked up from germline, CDR1 is MDHEN and CDR2 is SYDVKM. This CDR3 is 16 amino acids long. CDR3 protein: CASSSDRGNSNQPQHF. In DNA, the CDR3 is TGTGCCAGCAGTTCAGACAGGGGGAATTCCAATCAGCCCCAGCATTTT. The entire variable domain, with the rest obtained from reference TRBV28 and TRBJ1-5, is as follows: DVKVTQSSRYLVKRTGEKVFLECVQDMDHENMFWYRQDPGLGLRLIYFSYDVKMKEKGDIPEGYSVSREKKERFSLILESASTNQTSMYLCASSSDRGNSNQPQHFGDGTRLSIL.

This chain joins TRBV18 and TRBJ2-4; 9 bases fit TRBD2. The V and J ends lost 0 bases and 8 bases, in that order; junction bases with no gene match: 2. Germline CDR1 KGHSH, CDR2 LQKENI. The CDR3 runs to 14 residues. CDR3 sequence reads: CASSPPGGGDIQYF. CDR3 DNA: TGTGCCAGCTCACCACCGGGCGGGGGGGACATTCAGTACTTC.

Here the CDR3 DNA reads TGTGCCAGCAGCAGCACAGGGGCTATCTACACCGGGGAGCTGTTTTTT. This gives the protein CASSSTGAIYTGELFF. This sequence joins TRBV5-6 and TRBJ2-2, with 7 bases matching TRBD1. J gave up 3 bases and V 4 bases, and 9 bases lay outside the gene matches. The CDR3 consists of 16 residues. Per germline, CDR1 SGHDT and CDR2 YYEEEE.

The V gene is TRBV6-1, the J gene TRBJ1-6, with D unclear. This CDR3 is built from 15 residues. The V end lost 2 bases, the J end lost 5 bases, and 10 bases lay between the germline ends. Germline lookup yields CDR1 MNHNS and CDR2 SASEGT. Here the CDR3 reads CASSELEQNNSPLHF. As DNA, the CDR3 is TGTGCCAGCAGTGAATTAGAACAGAATAATTCACCCCTCCACTTT.

The chain carries TRBV28 and TRBJ1-6; TRBD1 aligns across 8 bases. Germline V CDR1 and CDR2: MDHEN, SYDVKM. V was clipped by 7 bases and J by 7 bases; unmatched bases: 15. The CDR3 has 17 residues. The CDR3 reads CASTPPGQAVGNSPLHF. CDR3 in DNA: TGTGCCAGCACCCCCCCGGGACAGGCGGTTGGAAATTCACCCCTCCACTTT.

V and J are TRBV7-2 and TRBJ1-5; possibly TRBD1 for D (5 bases). The CDR3 runs 15 residues. Germline CDR1 SGHTA, CDR2 FQGNSA. Trimming shortened V by 2 bases and J by 6 bases, and 14 bases separated the two germline ends. CDR3 nucleotides: TGTGCCAGCAGCTTAACGTGGAGGGGAGGTCAGCCCCAGCATTTT. Translated, it gives CASSLTWRGGQPQHF. Complete variable domain (other parts from reference TRBV7-2 and TRBJ1-5): GAGVSQSPSNKVTEKGKDVELRCDPISGHTALYWYRQSLGQGLEFLIYFQGNSAPDKSGLPSDRFSAERTGGSVSTLTIQRTQQEDSAVYLCASSLTWRGGQPQHFGDGTRLSIL.

This clone was detected only a few times. V is TRBV19 and J is TRBJ1-2; D may be TRBD1 (5 bases). This CDR3 has 12 amino acids. Germline V gene lookup returns CDR1 LNHDA and CDR2 SQIVND (reference sequence). Trimming took 11 bases from V and 1 from J, leaving 11 bases between them. CDR3 residues: CAVRGDNYGYTF. The DNA for the CDR3 is TGTGCCGTGCGGGGGGATAACTATGGCTACACCTTC.

This clone has only one observation. The V and J genes are TRBV11-1 and TRBJ1-6; no clear D. CDR3 length equals 16 residues. Deletions cut 1 base from V and 0 bases from J, with 7 bases between. Per germline, CDR1 SGHAT and CDR2 FQDESV (reference sequence). The CDR3 DNA is TGTGCCAGCAGCTTAGGAGGAAGCTCCTATAATTCACCCCTCCACTTT. Its protein is CASSLGGSSYNSPLHF.

The chain recombines TRBV28 with TRBJ1-3, with TRBD1 as a possible D gene (6 bases). The V end lost 7 bases, the J end lost 2 bases, and 21 bases lay between the germline ends. The CDR3 length is 17 residues. Germline V gene sequence: CDR1 MDHEN, CDR2 SYDVKM. The CDR3: CASTFSRRYRAGNTIYF. The DNA for the CDR3 is TGTGCCAGCACATTCTCCCGCCGGTACAGGGCTGGAAACACCATATATTTT.

This rearrangement joins TRBV7-9 to TRBJ1-1, with D possibly TRBD1 on 5 matching bases. This CDR3 region has 16 residues. Trimming took 2 bases from V and 5 from J, leaving 18 bases between them. Per the germline V gene, CDR1 is SEHNR and CDR2 is FQNEAQ (reference sequence). CDR3 in amino acids: CASSLLGGVQGTEAFF. CDR3 DNA sequence: TGTGCCAGCAGCTTATTGGGGGGGGTTCAGGGTACTGAAGCTTTCTTT.

As to this clone: One base away lies a much larger clone, so this may be a sequencing read error. The chain uses TRBV18 and TRBJ2-1, with D hard to call. The CDR3 is 13 residues long. Between the trimmed V and J ends, which lost 3 bases and 5 bases, there was a span of 8 bases. Per the germline V gene, CDR1 is KGHSH and CDR2 is LQKENI. For the CDR3, the DNA is TGTGCCAGCTCACCCGGAGAGGACAATGAGCAGTTCTTC. Protein product: CASSPGEDNEQFF.

CDR3 nucleotides: TGTGCCAGCAGCCGGACAGGGATAAGTCAGCCCCAGCATTTT. Translating gives CASSRTGISQPQHF. V gene TRBV6-2 or TRBV6-3 combines with J gene TRBJ1-5; 8 bases line up with TRBD1. The CDR3 consists of 14 residues. V lost 6 bases, J lost 6 bases, and 7 bases stayed unmatched. Germline CDR1 and CDR2: MNHEY and SVGEGT.

V is TRBV7-2 and J is TRBJ2-1; 11 bases agree with TRBD2. V shed 5 bases and J 2 bases; nucleotides not matched to a gene: 8. The CDR3 loop spans 17 amino acids. Germline CDR1 and CDR2: SGHTA and FQGNSA. CDR3 amino acids: CASSRRSSGGPYNEQFF. CDR3 DNA sequence: TGTGCCAGCAGCCGCCGGTCTAGCGGGGGGCCCTACAATGAGCAGTTCTTC.

V and J are TRBV6-4 and TRBJ1-6, with 10 bases fitting TRBD1. This CDR3 is 13 amino acids long. The V and J ends lost 6 bases and 9 bases, in that order; junction bases with no gene match: 2. Per the germline V gene, CDR1 is MRHNA and CDR2 is SNTAGT. The chain's CDR3 is CASRGTGASPLHF. In DNA, the CDR3 is TGTGCCAGCAGGGGGACAGGGGCTTCACCCCTCCACTTT.

The genes are TRBV6-5 and TRBJ1-5; TRBD1 agrees at 10 bases. This CDR3 region has 14 residues. The J segment lost 9 bases and the V segment lost 6 bases, leaving 8 bases of the junction unmatched. Germline CDR1 reads MNHEY; CDR2 reads SVGAGI. CDR3 DNA sequence: TGTGCCAGCAGCGTCGGACAGGGGGGTAGGCCCCAGCATTTT. Its protein product is CASSVGQGGRPQHF.

The V and J genes are TRBV28 and TRBJ2-5; 10 bases map to TRBD1. The junction had 10 bases not matched to a gene; V was cut back by 4 bases and J by 5 bases. This CDR3 region has 16 residues. CDR1 and CDR2 (germline): MDHEN, SYDVKM. Here the CDR3 reads CASSSVRDRGRETQYF. The CDR3 DNA follows: TGTGCCAGCAGTTCCGTCCGGGACAGGGGTAGGGAGACCCAGTACTTC.

The V gene is TRBV7-3, the J gene TRBJ2-3, with a weak D call TRBD1 (6 bases). Trimming took 4 bases from V and 4 from J, leaving 9 bases between them. The CDR3 is 13 amino acids. Germline V gene sequence: CDR1 SGHTA, CDR2 FQGTGA. The CDR3 region has the DNA TGTGCCAGCAGCTCACAGGGCTCAGATACGCAGTATTTT. Encoded protein: CASSSQGSDTQYF.

J is TRBJ1-2 and V is TRBV5-1, with 8 bases aligning to TRBD1. V lost 4 bases and J lost 0; bases outside the gene matches: 8. The CDR3 consists of 16 residues. CDR1 and CDR2 from the germline V gene are SGHRS and YFSETQ. The CDR3 is CASSETGAPTNYGYTF. The DNA of the CDR3 is TGCGCCAGCAGCGAGACAGGGGCTCCCACTAACTATGGCTACACCTTC.

This chain joins TRBV5-8 and TRBJ2-3, with a weak D call TRBD2 (5 bases). The germline CDR1 and CDR2 sequences are SGHTS and YDEGEE. Trimming took 0 bases from V and 3 from J, leaving 14 bases between them. There are 16 residues in the CDR3. The CDR3 region has the DNA TGTGCCAGCAGCTTGGCTACCGGGATCCAAACAGATACGCAGTATTTT. As protein: CASSLATGIQTDTQYF.

The gene calls are TRBV4-1 and TRBJ1-5; TRBD1 might be the D (5 bases). The CDR3 has 19 residues. Deletions cut 0 bases from V and 4 bases from J, with 22 bases between. CDR1 is MGHRA, CDR2 YSYEKL, per germline. Here the CDR3 DNA reads TGCGCCAGCAGCCAAGAGGGCCTTTCAGGGTACAGCTCTAATCAGCCCCAGCATTTT. This codes for CASSQEGLSGYSSNQPQHF.

J is TRBJ1-1 and V is TRBV11-2; tentatively, D is TRBD1 (6 bases). The V and J ends lost 1 base and 6 bases respectively, with 15 bases between them. Germline V gives CDR1 SGHAT, CDR2 FQNNGV. This CDR3 is built from 15 residues. The CDR3 DNA reads TGTGCCAGCAGCTTAGGGCCCCAACAGGGCTCTGAAGCTTTCTTT. This encodes CASSLGPQQGSEAFF.

This sequence joins TRBV5-1 and TRBJ2-2, with 9 bases matching TRBD2. CDR3 length equals 16 residues. Germline CDR1 SGHRS, CDR2 YFSETQ. V was clipped by 2 bases and J by 4 bases; unmatched bases: 6. The CDR3 coding sequence is TGCGCCAGCAGCTTCTCAGCGGGGGGCTTCACCGGGGAGCTGTTTTTT. Protein product: CASSFSAGGFTGELFF. The full variable domain, rest sourced from reference TRBV5-1 and TRBJ2-2, is KAGVTQTPRYLIKTRGQQVTLSCSPISGHRSVSWYQQTPGQGLQFLFEYFSETQRNKGNFPGRFSGRQFSNSRSEMNVSTLELGDSALYLCASSFSAGGFTGELFFGEGSRLTVL.